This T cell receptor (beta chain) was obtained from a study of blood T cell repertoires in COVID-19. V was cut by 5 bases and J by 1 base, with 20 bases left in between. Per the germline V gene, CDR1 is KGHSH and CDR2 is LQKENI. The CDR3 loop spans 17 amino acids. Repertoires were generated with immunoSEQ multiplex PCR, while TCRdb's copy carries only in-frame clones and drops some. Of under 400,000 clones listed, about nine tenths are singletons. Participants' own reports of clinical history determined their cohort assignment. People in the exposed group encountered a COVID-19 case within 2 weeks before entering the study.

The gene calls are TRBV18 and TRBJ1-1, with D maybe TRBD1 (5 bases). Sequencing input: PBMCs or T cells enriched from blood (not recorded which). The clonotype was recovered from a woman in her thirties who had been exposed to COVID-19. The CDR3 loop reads CASSSKNLLGGNTEAFF. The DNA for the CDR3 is TGTGCCAGCTCATCAAAAAATCTCCTCGGGGGGAACACTGAAGCTTTCTTT. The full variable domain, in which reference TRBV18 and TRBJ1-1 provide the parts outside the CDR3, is NAGVMQNPRHLVRRRGQEARLRCSPMKGHSHVYWYRQLPEEGLKFMVYLQKENIIDESGMPKERFSAEFPKEGPSILRIQQVVRGDSAAYFCASSSKNLLGGNTEAFFGQGTRLTVV.